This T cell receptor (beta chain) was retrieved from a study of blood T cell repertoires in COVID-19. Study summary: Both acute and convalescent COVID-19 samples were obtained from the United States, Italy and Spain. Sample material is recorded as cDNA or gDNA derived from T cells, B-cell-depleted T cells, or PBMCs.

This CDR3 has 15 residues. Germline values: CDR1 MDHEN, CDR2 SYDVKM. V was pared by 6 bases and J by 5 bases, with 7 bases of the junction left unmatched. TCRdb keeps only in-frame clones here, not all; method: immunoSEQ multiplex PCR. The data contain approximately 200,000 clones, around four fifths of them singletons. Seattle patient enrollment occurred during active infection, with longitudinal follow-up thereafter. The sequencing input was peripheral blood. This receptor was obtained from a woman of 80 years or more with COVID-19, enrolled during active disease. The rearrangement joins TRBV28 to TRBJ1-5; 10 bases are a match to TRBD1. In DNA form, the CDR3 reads TGTGCCAGCAGACCCGACAGGGGGCGGGATCAGCCCCAGCATTTT. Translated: CASRPDRGRDQPQHF.